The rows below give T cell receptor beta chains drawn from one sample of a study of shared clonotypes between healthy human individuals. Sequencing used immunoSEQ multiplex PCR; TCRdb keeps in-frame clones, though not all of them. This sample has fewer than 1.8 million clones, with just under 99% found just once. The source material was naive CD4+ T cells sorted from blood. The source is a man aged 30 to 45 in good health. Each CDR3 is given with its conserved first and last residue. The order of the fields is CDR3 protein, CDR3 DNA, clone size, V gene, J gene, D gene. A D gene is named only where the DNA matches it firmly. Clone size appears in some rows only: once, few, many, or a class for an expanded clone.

CDR3: CASSQSGQGFLAGSRDTQYF
DNA: TGTGCCAGCAGTCAATCGGGACAGGGGTTCCTAGCGGGATCGAGAGATACGCAGTATTTT
size: .
V: TRBV7-6
J: TRBJ2-3
D: .

CDR3: CASSPQDSSYEQYF
DNA: TGTGCCAGCTCACCACAGGACAGCTCCTACGAGCAGTACTTC
size: once
V: TRBV18
J: TRBJ2-7
D: .

CDR3: CSATVRAGAGGEQFF
DNA: TGCAGCGCAACCGTCAGAGCGGGAGCCGGTGGTGAGCAGTTCTTC
size: .
V: TRBV29-1
J: TRBJ2-1
D: TRBD2

CDR3: CASSQVGRGSNTGELFF
DNA: TGTGCCAGCAGCCAAGTGGGCAGGGGATCGAACACCGGGGAGCTGTTTTTT
size: .
V: TRBV4-2
J: TRBJ2-2
D: .

CDR3: CASSPQGMNTEAFF
DNA: TGCGCCAGCAGCCCACAGGGGATGAACACTGAAGCTTTCTTT
size: .
V: TRBV5-1
J: TRBJ1-1
D: TRBD1

CDR3: CASSLRSPSSTDTQYF
DNA: TGTGCCAGCAGCCTCCGGAGTCCGTCTAGCACAGATACGCAGTATTTT
size: .
V: TRBV7-6
J: TRBJ2-3
D: .

CDR3: CASSLLAVPYNEQFF
DNA: TGTGCCAGCAGCTTACTAGCGGTTCCCTACAATGAGCAGTTCTTC
size: .
V: TRBV11-3
J: TRBJ2-1
D: TRBD2

CDR3: CASSPSGPRNTGELFF
DNA: TGTGCCAGCTCTCCGTCCGGGCCTCGTAACACCGGGGAGCTGTTTTTT
size: .
V: TRBV18
J: TRBJ2-2
D: .

CDR3: CASSRPGETQYF
DNA: TGTGCCAGCAGCCGACCGGGGGAGACCCAGTACTTC
size: once
V: TRBV7-6
J: TRBJ2-5
D: .

CDR3: CASSESRGAGGRSYEQYF
DNA: TGCGCCAGCAGTGAGTCGCGAGGGGCAGGCGGTCGGAGCTACGAGCAGTACTTC
size: .
V: TRBV10-2
J: TRBJ2-7
D: .

CDR3: CAWRRGRQGAEAQYF
DNA: TGTGCCTGGAGGCGGGGGAGACAGGGGGCCGAGGCCCAGTACTTC
size: .
V: TRBV30
J: TRBJ2-5
D: TRBD1

CDR3: CASSRRINQPQHF
DNA: TGTGCCAGCAGTCGACGAATTAATCAGCCCCAGCATTTT
size: .
V: TRBV2
J: TRBJ1-5
D: .

CDR3: CASSALGAAGYTF
DNA: TGCGCCAGCAGTGCGCTGGGGGCGGCGGGCTACACCTTC
size: .
V: TRBV10-2
J: TRBJ1-2
D: .

CDR3: CASSLARNEQFF
DNA: TGCGCCAGCAGCTTGGCCCGCAATGAGCAGTTCTTC
size: .
V: TRBV5-1
J: TRBJ2-1
D: .

CDR3: CASSPSPQETQYF
DNA: TGTGCCAGCAGCCCATCCCCTCAAGAGACCCAGTACTTC
size: once
V: TRBV5-4
J: TRBJ2-5
D: .

CDR3: CASSPTSGTSYNEQFF
DNA: TGTGCCAGCAGCCCGACTAGCGGGACGTCCTACAATGAGCAGTTCTTC
size: .
V: TRBV11-2
J: TRBJ2-1
D: TRBD2

CDR3: CASSAGSGREKGNNEQFF
DNA: TGTGCCAGCAGCGCCGGGTCGGGGCGGGAGAAAGGGAACAATGAGCAGTTCTTC
size: .
V: TRBV7-6
J: TRBJ2-1
D: TRBD2

CDR3: CATTSNTGELFF
DNA: TGCGCCACCACTTCGAACACCGGGGAGCTGTTTTTT
size: few
V: TRBV10-2
J: TRBJ2-2
D: .

CDR3: CASSLSKNTEAFF
DNA: TGTGCCAGCAGCTTATCTAAAAACACTGAAGCTTTCTTT
size: .
V: TRBV11-1
J: TRBJ1-1
D: .

CDR3: CASSLRQNTDTQYF
DNA: TGTGCCAGCAGTTTAAGGCAGAACACAGATACGCAGTATTTT
size: .
V: TRBV28
J: TRBJ2-3
D: .

CDR3: CASSSRTGMGNEQFF
DNA: TGCGCCAGCAGCTCTCGGACAGGGATGGGAAATGAGCAGTTCTTC
size: .
V: TRBV5-1
J: TRBJ2-1
D: TRBD1

CDR3: CASSPRQGEWGDTQYF
DNA: TGTGCCAGCAGTCCTCGACAGGGGGAGTGGGGCGATACGCAGTATTTT
size: once
V: TRBV7-9
J: TRBJ2-3
D: TRBD1

CDR3: CASSQALAGAYEQYF
DNA: TGTGCCAGCAGCCAAGCCCTAGCGGGAGCCTACGAGCAGTACTTC
size: .
V: TRBV14
J: TRBJ2-7
D: TRBD2